This TCR beta chain derives from a study of Ad26.COV2.S vaccination and SARS-CoV-2 variants. Study-level information: Ad26.COV2.S, an intramuscular injection, was given once or twice 56 days apart.

Treatment described: approximately 18 received Ad26.COV2.S at low or high dose, single or two shots; several received placebo; per-sample allocation not given. Day 63 after the first vaccine or placebo injection was the time point for sampling. Germline V gives CDR1 SGHRS, CDR2 YFSETQ. The CDR3 loop spans 14 amino acids. Trimming stripped 3 bases from V and 5 bases from J, with 12 bases between. Generated by immunoSEQ multiplex PCR, the TCRdb table keeps only in-frame clones and is missing some. Of hundreds of thousands of clones in the sample, about 88% were seen once. V and J are TRBV5-1 and TRBJ1-5; D may be TRBD1 (5 bases). The receptor comes from a person between 18 and 65 years old who received the Ad26.COV2.S COVID-19 vaccine or a placebo. Source: peripheral blood, taken in a trial of Ad26.COV2.S vaccine versus placebo. CDR3 coding DNA: TGCGCCAGCAGCTCCCAGGGTGGGGATCAGCCCCAGCATTTT. Translated, it gives CASSSQGGDQPQHF.